Shown below are 25 T cell receptor beta chains from a single sample sequenced in a study of cytomegalovirus exposure and HLA in healthy donors. Use of 60 Vbeta and 13 Jbeta primers characterized the PCR. The protocol was immunoSEQ multiplex PCR, while the TCRdb copy is restricted to in-frame clones and leaves out a portion. This table has 75,000 to 100,000 clones, 74% appearing once. Sequenced: PBMCs. Receptors originate from a male donor in good health and CMV-seronegative.

This clone was seen only a few times. The chain uses TRBV27 and TRBJ2-3; a possible D gene is TRBD2 (7 bases). This CDR3 has 19 amino acids. Germline assignment: CDR1 MNHEY and CDR2 SMNVEV (reference sequence). V lost 4 bases to trimming and J lost 5 bases, with 28 bases between them. CDR3: CASSSPEGEMGRGLDTQYF. DNA of the CDR3: TGTGCCAGCAGTTCCCCCGAAGGGGAAATGGGGAGGGGGTTAGATACGCAGTATTTT.

The V and J genes are TRBV5-1 and TRBJ2-3; 7 nucleotides line up with TRBD2. The CDR3 sequence is 15 residues long. J was trimmed by 0 bases and V by 0 bases; bases with no gene match: 1. Germline V lookup: CDR1 SGHRS, CDR2 YFSETQ. CDR3 residues: CASSLASGSTDTQYF. The CDR3 coding sequence is TGCGCCAGCAGCTTGGCTAGCGGTAGCACAGATACGCAGTATTTT.

This clone showed up just a few times. J is TRBJ2-7 and V is TRBV11-2; D is unclear. The CDR3 sequence is 14 residues long. Germline CDR1 and CDR2: SGHAT and FQNNGV. The germline V and J ends were trimmed by 1 base and 2 bases, with 9 bases remaining between them. Here the CDR3 DNA reads TGTGCCAGCAGCTTAGCGGTTATCCCCTACGAGCAGTACTTC. It yields the protein CASSLAVIPYEQYF.

In its sample, this clone was seen a few times. The chain is built from TRBV18 and TRBJ2-7; 7 nucleotides align to TRBD2. CDR1 is KGHSH and CDR2 is LQKENI in the germline V gene. The J segment lost 1 base and the V segment lost 3 bases, leaving 3 bases of the junction unmatched. This CDR3 comprises 14 residues. The CDR3 here is CASSPSGGSYEQYF. The CDR3 DNA reads as TGTGCCAGCTCACCTTCGGGAGGATCCTACGAGCAGTACTTC. The variable domain in full, completed from reference TRBV18 and TRBJ2-7, reads NAGVMQNPRHLVRRRGQEARLRCSPMKGHSHVYWYRQLPEEGLKFMVYLQKENIIDESGMPKERFSAEFPKEGPSILRIQQVVRGDSAAYFCASSPSGGSYEQYFGPGTRLTVT.

This chain links TRBV7-9 with TRBJ2-6; D uncertain. The CDR3 spans 15 residues. Germline CDR1 SEHNR, CDR2 FQNEAQ (reference sequence). V lost 2 bases, J lost 0 bases, and 5 bases lay in between. Here the CDR3 reads CASSLRGSGANVLTF. The CDR3 region has the DNA TGTGCCAGCAGCTTACGAGGCTCTGGGGCCAACGTCCTGACTTTC.

This chain uses TRBV5-1 with TRBJ1-2; a weak D match, TRBD1 (5 bases). This CDR3 has 15 residues. Germline CDR1 is SGHRS and CDR2 is YFSETQ. Trimming stripped 0 bases from V and 2 bases from J, with 11 bases between. Here the CDR3 reads CASSLVDTSNYGYTF. CDR3 sequence (DNA): TGCGCCAGCAGCTTGGTGGACACATCCAACTATGGCTACACCTTC.

The rearrangement joins TRBV27 to TRBJ2-2, with 8 bases that match TRBD1. In germline, CDR1 is MNHEY, CDR2 SMNVEV (reference sequence). V was pared by 6 bases and J by 6 bases, with 3 bases of the junction left unmatched. The length of the CDR3 is 13 residues. The CDR3 bases are TGTGCCAGCAGGTCGACAGGGGCCGGGGAGCTGTTTTTT. Protein product: CASRSTGAGELFF.

This chain links TRBV6-1 with TRBJ2-3; 10 bases match TRBD2. Germline V gene lookup returns CDR1 MNHNS and CDR2 SASEGT. This CDR3 region has 15 residues. With 6 bases clipped from V and 1 base from J, the junction kept 4 bases outside the gene matches. The CDR3 region is CASRSSGSRTDTQYF. The CDR3, as DNA: TGTGCCAGCAGATCTAGCGGGAGCCGCACAGATACGCAGTATTTT.

This clone was observed once. The J gene is TRBJ2-2, the V gene TRBV7-9, with TRBD2 identical over 9 bases. The V gene end was trimmed by 0 bases and the J gene end by 4 bases; junction bases not matched to a gene: 3. CDR3 length: 16 amino acids. Germline V gene lookup returns CDR1 SEHNR and CDR2 FQNEAQ (reference sequence). In DNA, the CDR3 is TGTGCCAGCAGCTTAGCTCTAGCGGGATTCACCGGGGAGCTGTTTTTT. It specifies CASSLALAGFTGELFF. The variable domain in full, completed from reference TRBV7-9 and TRBJ2-2, reads DTGVSQNPRHKITKRGQNVTFRCDPISEHNRLYWYRQTLGQGPEFLTYFQNEAQLEKSRLLSDRFSAERPKGSFSTLEIQRTEQGDSAMYLCASSLALAGFTGELFFGEGSRLTVL.

There are a few counts of this clone. The gene calls are TRBV28 and TRBJ1-4, with no clear D. V was cut by 7 bases and J by 6 bases, with 12 bases left in between. The CDR3 is 13 amino acids. Per the germline V gene, CDR1 is MDHEN and CDR2 is SYDVKM. The CDR3: CASMRGRDEKLFF. CDR3 coding DNA: TGTGCCAGCATGCGGGGAAGGGATGAAAAACTGTTTTTT.

This clone appeared once. The V gene is TRBV13, the J gene TRBJ1-5, with TRBD1 as a possible D gene (5 bases). V lost 0 bases to trimming and J lost 6 bases, with 12 bases between them. The CDR3 sequence is 15 residues long. Germline V CDR1 and CDR2: PRHDT, FYEKMQ (reference sequence). CDR3 bases: TGTGCCAGCAGCTTAGGTGGCAGGGTGACTCAGCCCCAGCATTTT. This encodes CASSLGGRVTQPQHF.

V and J are TRBV29-1 and TRBJ2-1; TRBD1 agrees at 7 bases. V lost 1 base to trimming and J lost 10 bases; unmatched junction nucleotides: 13. The CDR3 sequence is 15 residues long. Germline lookup yields CDR1 SQVTM and CDR2 ANQGSEA. CDR3 sequence: CSVEVAGRGLGEQFF. CDR3 DNA sequence: TGCAGCGTTGAAGTGGCAGGAAGGGGGCTCGGGGAGCAGTTCTTC.

The rearrangement links TRBV29-1 to TRBJ2-3; the match to TRBD1 covers 7 bases. Germline CDR1 and CDR2: SQVTM and ANQGSEA. V gave up 3 bases and J gave up 6 bases; unmatched junction bases: 6. The CDR3 totals 13 residues. CDR3 protein: CSVERQGRDTQYF. CDR3 coding DNA: TGCAGCGTTGAGAGACAGGGTCGGGATACGCAGTATTTT.

The chain recombines TRBV5-4 with TRBJ2-5, with a tentative D call TRBD1 (6 bases). V was shortened by 1 base and J by 2 bases, with 15 bases between the two germline ends. Germline V gene sequence: CDR1 SGHNT, CDR2 YYREEE (reference sequence). This CDR3 contains 16 residues. CDR3 DNA: TGTGCCAGCAGCTTGATCGTCCCCAGGGGACAAGAGACCCAGTACTTC. This sequence encodes CASSLIVPRGQETQYF.

The chain carries TRBV29-1 and TRBJ2-3, with 10 bases matching TRBD2. The CDR3 has 14 amino acids. Germline V gene data show CDR1 as SQVTM and CDR2 as ANQGSEA. The trim removed 5 bases at V and 8 bases at J, leaving 10 bases unmatched. The CDR3 spells CSVRSSGRGGTQYF. CDR3 in DNA: TGCAGCGTTCGTTCAAGCGGGAGGGGGGGTACGCAGTATTTT.

The chain uses TRBV9 and TRBJ2-5; 11 positions agree with TRBD2. V shed 4 bases, J shed 4 bases, and the junction held 3 bases outside the gene matches. The length of the CDR3 is 14 residues. The germline CDR1 and CDR2 sequences are SGDLS and YYNGEE. In DNA, the CDR3 is TGTGCCAGCAGCCCGGGGACTAGCGGAGAGACCCAGTACTTC. Residues: CASSPGTSGETQYF.

The V and J genes are TRBV21-1 and TRBJ1-4; the D call of TRBD1 is as the table states it, not checked on the DNA. TRBV21-1 is annotated as a pseudogene. The CDR3 is made up of 17 amino acids. Here the CDR3 reads CASSNNLTGRTNEKLFF. The CDR3 DNA sequence: TGTGCCAGCAGCAACAACCTAACAGGGCGCACTAATGAAAAACTGTTTTTT.

This sequence joins TRBV6-1 and TRBJ2-7; weak D call: TRBD1 (5 bases). V was trimmed by 4 bases and J by 3 bases, leaving 10 bases between them. Germline CDR1 reads MNHNS; CDR2 reads SASEGT. The CDR3 spans 13 residues. The CDR3 DNA reads TGTGCCAGCAGTGCAGACAGTCTCTACGAGCAGTACTTC. Amino acids: CASSADSLYEQYF.

This clone came up a few times. The chain is built from TRBV28 and TRBJ2-7; no reliable D call. Trimming cost V 3 bases and J 6 bases, with 6 bases left between them. The CDR3 loop spans 11 amino acids. The V gene's germline CDR1 is MDHEN and CDR2 SYDVKM. The DNA of the CDR3 is TGTGCCAGCAGTTTTGCGTCCGAGCAGTACTTC. Its protein product is CASSFASEQYF. Full variable domain (rest looked up from reference TRBV28 and TRBJ2-7): DVKVTQSSRYLVKRTGEKVFLECVQDMDHENMFWYRQDPGLGLRLIYFSYDVKMKEKGDIPEGYSVSREKKERFSLILESASTNQTSMYLCASSFASEQYFGPGTRLTVT.

This chain links TRBV5-1 with TRBJ2-7, with 13 bases aligning to TRBD2. CDR3 size: 16 residues. The germline CDR1 and CDR2 sequences are SGHRS and YFSETQ. The ends lost 4 bases at V and 2 bases at J; junction bases unmatched: 6. As DNA, the CDR3 is TGCGCCAGCAGCCGACTGGGACTAGCGGGGACCTACGAGCAGTACTTC. Protein product: CASSRLGLAGTYEQYF.

The J gene is TRBJ2-1, the V gene TRBV7-2; D perhaps matches TRBD1 (6 bases). The CDR3 has 15 residues. Germline CDR1 and CDR2: SGHTA and FQGNSA. V lost 1 base to trimming and J lost 8 bases, with 15 bases between them. The CDR3 nucleotides are TGTGCCAGCAGCTTAGTGACAGGCCAACTTCATGAGCAGTTCTTC. Amino acids: CASSLVTGQLHEQFF. The full variable domain, with the rest looked up from reference TRBV7-2 and TRBJ2-1, is GAGVSQSPSNKVTEKGKDVELRCDPISGHTALYWYRQSLGQGLEFLIYFQGNSAPDKSGLPSDRFSAERTGGSVSTLTIQRTQQEDSAVYLCASSLVTGQLHEQFFGPGTRLTVL.

The chain has TRBV7-6 and TRBJ1-5; a weak D match, TRBD1 (5 bases). The CDR3 has 16 residues. V gave up 5 bases and J gave up 0 bases, with 14 bases separating them. Germline-derived CDR1 and CDR2 are SGHVS and FNYEAQ. The CDR3 protein is CASSPGDRNSNQPQHF. DNA for the CDR3: TGTGCCAGCAGCCCGGGCGACAGAAATAGCAATCAGCCCCAGCATTTT.

This clone has a handful of counts. The gene calls are TRBV11-2 and TRBJ2-7, with D possibly TRBD2 on 5 matching bases. The CDR3 runs 14 residues. V was cut by 8 bases and J by 2 bases, with 16 bases left in between. Germline V gene lookup returns CDR1 SGHAT and CDR2 FQNNGV. The CDR3 nucleotides are TGTGCCAGCGGAGGAGTAGGGAGCCCCTACGAGCAGTACTTC. It yields the protein CASGGVGSPYEQYF.

This clone has a single count. The chain combines TRBV9 with TRBJ1-5; weak D call: TRBD1 (6 bases). V dropped 7 bases and J dropped 5 bases, with 19 bases sitting between them. The CDR3 contains 15 residues. Per the germline V gene, CDR1 is SGDLS and CDR2 is YYNGEE. This chain's CDR3 is CASGEGGEGHQPQHF. In nucleotides, the CDR3 is TGTGCCAGCGGCGAGGGGGGGGAAGGGCATCAGCCCCAGCATTTT.

Regarding this clone: Within the sample, other DNA sequences also encode this same CDR3. CDR3 sequence: CASSYSGEGETQYF. The CDR3 DNA reads TGTGCCAGCAGTTACTCGGGTGAGGGTGAGACCCAGTACTTC. The chain recombines TRBV6-5 with TRBJ2-5, with a tentative D call TRBD2 (5 bases). The V end was cut by 0 bases, the J end by 5 bases, with 10 bases between. The CDR3 runs 14 residues. Germline CDR1 MNHEY, CDR2 SVGAGI.